The source of this TCR beta chain is a study of blood T cell repertoires in COVID-19. Study information: Sites in the United States, Italy and Spain provided acute and convalescent COVID-19 samples.

Under the authors' procedure: Reference gene primer amplification gave nucleated cell count estimates. Libraries were prepared by immunoSEQ multiplex PCR; TCRdb keeps only in-frame clonotypes and omits some of them. The V and J calls and clone size are taken from that table; D and trimming were inferred from the DNA. The sample holds about 100,000 clones, around four fifths seen once. CDR1 and CDR2 from the germline V gene are SNHLY and FYNNEI. This CDR3 region has 16 residues. The trim removed 7 bases at V and 0 bases at J, leaving 12 bases unmatched. The rearrangement uses TRBV2 and TRBJ2-7; TRBD1 agrees at 7 bases. The clonotype was recovered from a man aged 70-80 years with active or convalescent COVID-19. Material for sequencing was peripheral blood. The CDR3 sequence is CASTGQESEVSYEQYF. The CDR3 region has the DNA TGTGCCAGCACAGGACAGGAGTCGGAGGTCTCCTACGAGCAGTACTTC.